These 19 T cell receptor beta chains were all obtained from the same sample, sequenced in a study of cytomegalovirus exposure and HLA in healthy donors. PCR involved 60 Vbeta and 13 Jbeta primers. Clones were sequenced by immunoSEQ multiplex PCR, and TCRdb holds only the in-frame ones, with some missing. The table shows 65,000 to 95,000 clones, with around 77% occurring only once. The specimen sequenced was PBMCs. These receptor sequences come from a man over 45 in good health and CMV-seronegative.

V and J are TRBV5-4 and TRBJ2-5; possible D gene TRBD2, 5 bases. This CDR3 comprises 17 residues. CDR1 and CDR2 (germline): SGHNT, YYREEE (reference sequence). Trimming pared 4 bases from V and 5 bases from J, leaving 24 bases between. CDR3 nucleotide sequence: TGTGCCAGCAGCGGCCGGGGTTTTACAGTAAAAGAGGAGACCCAGTACTTC. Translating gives CASSGRGFTVKEETQYF.

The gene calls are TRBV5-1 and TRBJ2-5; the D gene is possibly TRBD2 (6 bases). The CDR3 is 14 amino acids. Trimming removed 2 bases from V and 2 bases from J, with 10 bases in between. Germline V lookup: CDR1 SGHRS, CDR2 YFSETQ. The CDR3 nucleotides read TGCGCCAGCAGCTTCGGCGGGGTTCAAGAGACCCAGTACTTC. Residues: CASSFGGVQETQYF.

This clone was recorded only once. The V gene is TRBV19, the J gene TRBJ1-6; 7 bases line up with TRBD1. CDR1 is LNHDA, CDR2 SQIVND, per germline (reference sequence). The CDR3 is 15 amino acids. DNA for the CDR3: TGTGGGCGGGACAGTACCATTCCTTATAATTCACCCCTCCACTTT. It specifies CGRDSTIPYNSPLHF.

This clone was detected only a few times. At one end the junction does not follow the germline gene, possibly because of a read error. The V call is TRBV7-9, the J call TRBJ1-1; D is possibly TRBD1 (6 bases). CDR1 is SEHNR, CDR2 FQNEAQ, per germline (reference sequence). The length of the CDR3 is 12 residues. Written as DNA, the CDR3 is TGTTCCAGCAGCCTTACTGGGACAGAAGCTTTCTTT. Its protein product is CSSSLTGTEAFF.

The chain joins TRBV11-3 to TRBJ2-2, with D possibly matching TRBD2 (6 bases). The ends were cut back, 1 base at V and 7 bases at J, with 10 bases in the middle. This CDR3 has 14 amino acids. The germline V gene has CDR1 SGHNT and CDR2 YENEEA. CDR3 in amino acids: CASSLASGGGELFF. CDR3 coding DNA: TGTGCCAGCAGCTTAGCGTCCGGGGGCGGGGAGCTGTTTTTT.

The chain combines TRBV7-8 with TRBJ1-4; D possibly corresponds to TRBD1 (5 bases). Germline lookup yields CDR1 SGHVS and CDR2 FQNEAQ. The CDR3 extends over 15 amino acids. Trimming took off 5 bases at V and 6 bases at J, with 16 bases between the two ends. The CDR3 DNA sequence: TGTGCCAGCAGCGCCGTGGGGCACTTTGATGAAAAACTGTTTTTT. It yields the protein CASSAVGHFDEKLFF.

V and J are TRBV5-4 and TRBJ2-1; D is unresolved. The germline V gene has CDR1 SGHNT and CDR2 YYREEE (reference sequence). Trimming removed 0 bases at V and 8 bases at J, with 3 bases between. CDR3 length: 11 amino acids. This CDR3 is CASSLADEQFF. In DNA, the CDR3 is TGTGCCAGCAGCTTGGCAGATGAGCAGTTCTTC.

The CDR3 region has the DNA TGTGCCAGCAGTCTACAGGCAGGGGAAACCTACGAGCAGTACTTC. Translating it yields CASSLQAGETYEQYF. The chain couples TRBV6-1 to TRBJ2-7, with TRBD1 as a possible D gene (6 bases). The CDR3 runs to 15 residues. Trimming took off 5 bases at V and 2 bases at J, with 16 bases between the two ends. In germline, CDR1 is MNHNS, CDR2 SASEGT.

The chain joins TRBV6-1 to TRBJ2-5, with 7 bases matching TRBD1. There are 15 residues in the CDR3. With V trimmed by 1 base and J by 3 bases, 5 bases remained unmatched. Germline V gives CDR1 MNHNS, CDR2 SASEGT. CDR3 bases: TGTGCCAGCAGTGAAGTGGTAGGGGGCGAAGAGACCCAGTACTTC. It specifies CASSEVVGGEETQYF.

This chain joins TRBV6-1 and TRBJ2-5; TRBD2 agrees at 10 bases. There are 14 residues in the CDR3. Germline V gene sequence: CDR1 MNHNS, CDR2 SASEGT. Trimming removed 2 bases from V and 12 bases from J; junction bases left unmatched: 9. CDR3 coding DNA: TGTGCCAGCAGTGAAAGCCTAGCGGGGGACACCAAGTACTTC. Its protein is CASSESLAGDTKYF.

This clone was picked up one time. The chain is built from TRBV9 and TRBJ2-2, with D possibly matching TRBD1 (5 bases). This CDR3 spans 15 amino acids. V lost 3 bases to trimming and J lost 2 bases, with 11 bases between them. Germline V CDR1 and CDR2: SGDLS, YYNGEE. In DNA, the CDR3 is TGTGCCAGCAGCGCCACGACAGCCAACACCGGGGAGCTGTTTTTT. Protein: CASSATTANTGELFF. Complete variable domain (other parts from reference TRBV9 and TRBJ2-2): DSGVTQTPKHLITATGQRVTLRCSPRSGDLSVYWYQQSLDQGLQFLIQYYNGEERAKGNILERFSAQQFPDLHSELNLSSLELGDSALYFCASSATTANTGELFFGEGSRLTVL.

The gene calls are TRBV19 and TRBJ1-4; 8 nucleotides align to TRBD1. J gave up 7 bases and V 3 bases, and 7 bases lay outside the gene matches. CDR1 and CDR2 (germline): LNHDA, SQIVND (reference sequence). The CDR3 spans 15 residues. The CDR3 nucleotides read TGTGCCAGTAGTATGCAGGGGGCGCATGGTGAAAAACTGTTTTTT. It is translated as CASSMQGAHGEKLFF.

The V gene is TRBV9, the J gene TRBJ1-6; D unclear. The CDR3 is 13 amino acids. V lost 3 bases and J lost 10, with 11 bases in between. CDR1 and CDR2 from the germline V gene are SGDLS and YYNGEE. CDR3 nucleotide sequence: TGTGCCAGCAGCGGAGAGCGGGTATCACCCCTCCACTTT. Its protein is CASSGERVSPLHF.

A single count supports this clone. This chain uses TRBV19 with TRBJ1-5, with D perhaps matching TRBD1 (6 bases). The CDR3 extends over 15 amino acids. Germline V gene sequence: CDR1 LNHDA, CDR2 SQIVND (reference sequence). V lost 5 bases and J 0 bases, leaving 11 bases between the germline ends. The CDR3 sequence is CASSLWTVSNQPQHF. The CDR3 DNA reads TGTGCCAGTAGTTTATGGACAGTTAGCAATCAGCCCCAGCATTTT.

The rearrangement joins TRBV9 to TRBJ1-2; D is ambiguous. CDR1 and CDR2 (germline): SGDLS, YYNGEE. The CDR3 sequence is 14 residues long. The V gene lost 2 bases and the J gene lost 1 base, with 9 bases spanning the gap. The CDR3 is CASSVGGINYGYTF. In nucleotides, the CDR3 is TGTGCCAGCAGCGTGGGAGGAATTAACTATGGCTACACCTTC.

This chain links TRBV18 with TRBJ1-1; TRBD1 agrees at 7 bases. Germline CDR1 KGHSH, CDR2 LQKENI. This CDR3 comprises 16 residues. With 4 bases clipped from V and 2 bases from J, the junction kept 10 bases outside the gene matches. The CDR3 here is CASSLGQLLQNTEAFF. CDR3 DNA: TGTGCCAGCTCACTGGGACAGCTCCTACAAAACACTGAAGCTTTCTTT. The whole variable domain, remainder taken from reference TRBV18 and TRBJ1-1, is NAGVMQNPRHLVRRRGQEARLRCSPMKGHSHVYWYRQLPEEGLKFMVYLQKENIIDESGMPKERFSAEFPKEGPSILRIQQVVRGDSAAYFCASSLGQLLQNTEAFFGQGTRLTVV.

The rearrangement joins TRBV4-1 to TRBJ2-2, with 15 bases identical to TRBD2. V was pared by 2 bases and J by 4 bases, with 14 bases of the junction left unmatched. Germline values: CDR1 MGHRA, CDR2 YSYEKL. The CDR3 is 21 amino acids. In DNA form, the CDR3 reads TGCGCCAGCAGCCAACCCCCCGGGACTAGCGGGGGGACCCCGGGCACCGGGGAGCTGTTTTTT. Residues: CASSQPPGTSGGTPGTGELFF.

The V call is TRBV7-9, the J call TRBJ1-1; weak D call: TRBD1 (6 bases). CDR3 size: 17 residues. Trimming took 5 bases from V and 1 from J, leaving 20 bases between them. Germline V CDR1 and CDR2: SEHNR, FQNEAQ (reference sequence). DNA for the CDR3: TGTGCCAGCAGCGATTTTAGGGGGGGTATTTGGAACACTGAAGCTTTCTTT. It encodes CASSDFRGGIWNTEAFF.

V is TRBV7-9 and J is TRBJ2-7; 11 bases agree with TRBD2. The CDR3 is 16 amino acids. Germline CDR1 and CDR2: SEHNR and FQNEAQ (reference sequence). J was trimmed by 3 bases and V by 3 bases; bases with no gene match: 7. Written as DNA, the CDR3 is TGTGCCAGCAGCTTGCTGACTAGCGGGAATAACTACGAGCAGTACTTC. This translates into CASSLLTSGNNYEQYF.